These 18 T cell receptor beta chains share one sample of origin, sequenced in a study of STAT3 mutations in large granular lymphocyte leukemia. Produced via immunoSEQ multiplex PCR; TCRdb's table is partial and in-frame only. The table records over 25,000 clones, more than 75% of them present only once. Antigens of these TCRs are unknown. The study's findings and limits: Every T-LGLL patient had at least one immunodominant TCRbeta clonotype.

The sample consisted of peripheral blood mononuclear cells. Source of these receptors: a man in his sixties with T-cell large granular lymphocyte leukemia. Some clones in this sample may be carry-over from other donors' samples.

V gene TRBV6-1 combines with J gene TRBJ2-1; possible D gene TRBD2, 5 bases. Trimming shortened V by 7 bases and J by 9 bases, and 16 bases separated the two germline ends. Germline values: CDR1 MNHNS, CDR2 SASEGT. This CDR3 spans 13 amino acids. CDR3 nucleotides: TGTGCCAGCACCCTTTGGAGGTCTAGTGAGCAGTTCTTC. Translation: CASTLWRSSEQFF.

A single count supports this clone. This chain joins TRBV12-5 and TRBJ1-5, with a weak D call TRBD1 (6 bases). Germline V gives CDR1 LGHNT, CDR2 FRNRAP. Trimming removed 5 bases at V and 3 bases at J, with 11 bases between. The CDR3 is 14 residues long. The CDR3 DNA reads TGTGCTAGTGGTATCGGACAGCCCAATCAGCCCCAGCATTTT. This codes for CASGIGQPNQPQHF.

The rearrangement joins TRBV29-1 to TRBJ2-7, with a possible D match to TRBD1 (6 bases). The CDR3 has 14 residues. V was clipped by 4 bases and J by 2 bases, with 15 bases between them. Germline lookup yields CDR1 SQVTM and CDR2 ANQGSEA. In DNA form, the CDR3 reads TGCAGCGTTGTTGTAATCGGACAGCCCTACGAGCAGTACTTC. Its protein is CSVVVIGQPYEQYF.

The CDR3 loop is CASSLVGSTDTQYF. The CDR3, as DNA: TGCGCCAGCAGCTTGGTCGGTAGCACAGATACGCAGTATTTT. The chain recombines TRBV5-1 with TRBJ2-3; D gene unclear. V was shortened by 0 bases and J by 0 bases, with 5 bases between the two germline ends. The CDR3 length is 14 residues. Germline CDR1 is SGHRS and CDR2 is YFSETQ.

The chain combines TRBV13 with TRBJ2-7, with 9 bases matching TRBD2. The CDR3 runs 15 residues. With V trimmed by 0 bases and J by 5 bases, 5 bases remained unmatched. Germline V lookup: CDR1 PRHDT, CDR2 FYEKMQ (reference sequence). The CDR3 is CASSLGSGGHDEQYF. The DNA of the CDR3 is TGTGCCAGCAGCTTAGGGAGCGGGGGGCACGACGAGCAGTACTTC.

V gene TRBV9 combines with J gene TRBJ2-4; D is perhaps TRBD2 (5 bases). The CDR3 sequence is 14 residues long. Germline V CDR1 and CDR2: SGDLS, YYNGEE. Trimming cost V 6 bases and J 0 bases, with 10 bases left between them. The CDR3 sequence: CASTSGEAKNIQYF. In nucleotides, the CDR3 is TGTGCCAGCACCTCCGGGGAAGCCAAAAACATTCAGTACTTC.

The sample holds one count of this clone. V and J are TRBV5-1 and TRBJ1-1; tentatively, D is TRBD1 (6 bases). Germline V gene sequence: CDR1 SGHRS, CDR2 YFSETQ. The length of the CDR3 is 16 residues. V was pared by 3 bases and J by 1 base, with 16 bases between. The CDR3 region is CASSSGVQGANTEAFF. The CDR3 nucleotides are TGCGCCAGCAGCTCAGGGGTACAGGGAGCGAACACTGAAGCTTTCTTT.

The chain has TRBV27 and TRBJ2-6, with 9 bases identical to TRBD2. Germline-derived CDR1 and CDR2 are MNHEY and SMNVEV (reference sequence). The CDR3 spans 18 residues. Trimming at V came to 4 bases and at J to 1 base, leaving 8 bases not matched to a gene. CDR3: CASSSSSGMGSGANVLTF. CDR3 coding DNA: TGTGCCAGCAGTTCATCTAGCGGGATGGGGTCTGGGGCCAACGTCCTGACTTTC.

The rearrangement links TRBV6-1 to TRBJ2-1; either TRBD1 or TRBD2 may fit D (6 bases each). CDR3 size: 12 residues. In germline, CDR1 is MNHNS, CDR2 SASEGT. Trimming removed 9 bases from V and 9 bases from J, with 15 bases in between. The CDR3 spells CASGGLVSEQFF. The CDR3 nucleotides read TGTGCCAGTGGGGGGCTAGTAAGTGAGCAGTTCTTC.

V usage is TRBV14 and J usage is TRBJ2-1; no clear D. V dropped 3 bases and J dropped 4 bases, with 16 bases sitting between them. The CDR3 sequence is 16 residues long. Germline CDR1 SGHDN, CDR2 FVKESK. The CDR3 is CASSQSLLALYNEQFF. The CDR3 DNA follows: TGTGCCAGCAGCCAGTCCCTACTCGCTCTGTACAATGAGCAGTTCTTC.

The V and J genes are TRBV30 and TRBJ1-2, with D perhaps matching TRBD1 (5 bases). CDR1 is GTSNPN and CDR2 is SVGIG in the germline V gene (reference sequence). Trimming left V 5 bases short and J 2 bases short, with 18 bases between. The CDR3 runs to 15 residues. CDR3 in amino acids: CAWGRSGTQNYGYTF. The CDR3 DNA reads TGTGCCTGGGGGCGATCCGGGACCCAAAACTATGGCTACACCTTC.

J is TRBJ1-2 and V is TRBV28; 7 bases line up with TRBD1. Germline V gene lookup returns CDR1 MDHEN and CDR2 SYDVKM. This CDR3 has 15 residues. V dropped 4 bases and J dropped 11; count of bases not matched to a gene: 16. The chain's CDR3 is CASSSVPPNRGIYTF. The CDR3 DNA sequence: TGTGCCAGCAGTTCGGTCCCTCCTAACAGGGGAATTTACACCTTC.

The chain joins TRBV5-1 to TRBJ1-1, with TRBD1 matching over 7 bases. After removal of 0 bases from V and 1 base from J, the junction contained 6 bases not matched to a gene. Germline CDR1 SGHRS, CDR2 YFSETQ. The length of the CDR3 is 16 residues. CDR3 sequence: CASSLVRDSQNTEAFF. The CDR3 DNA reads TGCGCCAGCAGCTTGGTCCGGGACAGCCAGAACACTGAAGCTTTCTTT.

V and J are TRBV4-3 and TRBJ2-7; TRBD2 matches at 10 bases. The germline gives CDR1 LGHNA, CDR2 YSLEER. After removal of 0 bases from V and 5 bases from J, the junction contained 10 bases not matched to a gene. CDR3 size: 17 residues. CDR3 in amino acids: CASSQDSSAGGPHEQYF. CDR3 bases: TGCGCCAGCAGCCAAGATAGTTCAGCGGGAGGGCCCCACGAGCAGTACTTC.

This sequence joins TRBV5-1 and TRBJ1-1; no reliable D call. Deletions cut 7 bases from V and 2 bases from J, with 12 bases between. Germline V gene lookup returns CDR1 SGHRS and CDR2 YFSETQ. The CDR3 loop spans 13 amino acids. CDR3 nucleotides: TGCGCCAGCCTTTCCTTGGGAAACACTGAAGCTTTCTTT. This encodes CASLSLGNTEAFF.

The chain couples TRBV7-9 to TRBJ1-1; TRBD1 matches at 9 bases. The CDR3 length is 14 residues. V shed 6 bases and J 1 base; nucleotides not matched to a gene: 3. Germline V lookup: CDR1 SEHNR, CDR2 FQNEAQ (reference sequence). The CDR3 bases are TGTGCCAGCAGTCTACAGGGGGCGAACACTGAAGCTTTCTTT. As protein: CASSLQGANTEAFF.

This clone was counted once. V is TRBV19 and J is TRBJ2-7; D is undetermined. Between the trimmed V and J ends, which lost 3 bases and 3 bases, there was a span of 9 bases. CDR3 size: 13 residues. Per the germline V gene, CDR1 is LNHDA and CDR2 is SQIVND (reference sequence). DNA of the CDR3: TGTGCCAGTAGTATGAACACCGTCTACGAGCAGTACTTC. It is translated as CASSMNTVYEQYF.

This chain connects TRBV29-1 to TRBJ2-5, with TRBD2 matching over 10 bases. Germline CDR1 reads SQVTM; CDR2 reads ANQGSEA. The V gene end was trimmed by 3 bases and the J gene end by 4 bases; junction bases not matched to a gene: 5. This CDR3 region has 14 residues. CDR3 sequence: CSVEARLAGETQYF. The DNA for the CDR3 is TGCAGCGTTGAGGCCCGACTAGCGGGAGAGACCCAGTACTTC.